The T cell receptor (beta chain) described here comes from a study of OX40 agonist ivuxolimab in advanced cancers. Study background: A diagnosis of hepatocellular carcinoma, melanoma, renal cell or head and neck cancer was present in dose-escalation patients. Broader study findings: In general, CD8+ T cells held more expanded clones than CD4+ did, on average.

Repertoires were generated with immunoSEQ multiplex PCR, while TCRdb's copy carries only in-frame clones and drops some. The table lists 43,000 or so clones, roughly 80% of them singletons. As for this clone: The antigen is unknown.

The CDR3 sequence is 15 residues long. V lost 8 bases, J lost 5 bases, and 12 bases stayed unmatched. The germline V gene has CDR1 MNHNS and CDR2 SASEGT. The material sequenced was CD4+ or CD8+ T cells sorted from blood, taken in a trial of the OX40 agonist ivuxolimab. This TCR came from an adult with an advanced solid tumor such as melanoma, head and neck, liver or kidney cancer. The V call is TRBV6-1, the J call TRBJ2-5; 9 bases fit TRBD2. In DNA, the CDR3 is TGTGCCAGCCATCGGGGATCTAGCGGGAAGGAGACCCAGTACTTC. Its protein is CASHRGSSGKETQYF.